The entry below describes one TCR beta chain. The sample originates from a study of blood T cell repertoires in COVID-19. The overall study: Samples taken during acute and convalescent COVID-19 were collected in the United States, Italy and Spain.

Trimming removed 2 bases at V and 2 bases at J, with 10 bases between. CDR3 length: 14 residues. From germline, CDR1 is SGHTA and CDR2 FQGNSA. Authors' methods: Amplification with reference gene primers provided the estimates of nucleated cell counts. Clones were sequenced by immunoSEQ multiplex PCR, and TCRdb holds only the in-frame ones, with some missing. D and trimming come from the DNA, and the V and J calls and clone size come from that table. The sample has about 180,000 clones, 65% to 90% seen once. The clonotype comes from a man in his fifties with active or convalescent COVID-19. The chain has TRBV7-2 and TRBJ2-7, with D maybe TRBD2 (5 bases). The source material was peripheral blood. CDR3 DNA: TGTGCCAGCAGCTTATTCCGGGGTGCCTACGAGCAGTACTTC. Amino acids: CASSLFRGAYEQYF. The full variable domain, in which reference TRBV7-2 and TRBJ2-7 provide the parts outside the CDR3, is GAGVSQSPSNKVTEKGKDVELRCDPISGHTALYWYRQSLGQGLEFLIYFQGNSAPDKSGLPSDRFSAERTGGSVSTLTIQRTQQEDSAVYLCASSLFRGAYEQYFGPGTRLTVT.